The rows below give T cell receptor beta chains drawn from one sample of a study of cytotoxic CD8 clonotypes in ibrutinib-treated CLL. TCRdb keeps only in-frame clones here, not all; method: immunoSEQ multiplex PCR. The sample lists approximately 45,000 clones, roughly 76% seen once, with over 10% in the top ten. The sample was PBMCs, taken after 12 months of ibrutinib treatment. The receptors stem from a human donor with chronic lymphocytic leukemia. Each CDR3 is given with its conserved first and last residue. A D gene is named only where the DNA matches it firmly. Some rows mark clone size as missing; the rest say once, few, many or name a class of expanded clone.

j_gene	len	abundance	v_gene	d_gene	CDR3nt	CDR3aa
TRBJ2-7	13	.	TRBV5-1	TRBD1	TGCGCCAGCAGCATCGGACAGGGCCGGGAGCAGTACTTC	CASSIGQGREQYF
TRBJ1-1	17	.	TRBV2	.	TGTGCCAGCAGTGAATTTTCCGACAGGAGCTTGAACACTGAAGCTTTCTTT	CASSEFSDRSLNTEAFF
TRBJ1-6	14	.	TRBV19	.	TGTGCCAGTAGTATGGGGTCCTATAATTCACCCCTCCACTTT	CASSMGSYNSPLHF
TRBJ1-6	16	.	TRBV7-6	.	TGTGCCAGCAGCCCGACGGCCGACTCCTATAATTCACCCCTCCACTTT	CASSPTADSYNSPLHF
TRBJ2-4	16	.	TRBV5-4	.	TGTGCCAGCAGCTCCATCTCAGGGGAAGCCAAAAACATTCAGTACTTC	CASSSISGEAKNIQYF
TRBJ1-6	15	few	TRBV9	.	TGTGCCAGCAGCGTAGATGGGGGCTCGGGTTCACCCCTCCACTTT	CASSVDGGSGSPLHF
TRBJ2-7	14	.	TRBV5-4	.	TGTGCCAGCAGCTTGGACCCCGAAACCTACGAGCAGTACTTC	CASSLDPETYEQYF
TRBJ2-3	15	.	TRBV14	TRBD2	TGTGCCAGCAGCCATAGCGGGGGGGTCGGAGATACGCAGTATTTT	CASSHSGGVGDTQYF
TRBJ2-3	15	few	TRBV5-4	.	TGTGCCAGCAGCTGGACAGCGGGACTTACAGAGACGCAGTATTTT	CASSWTAGLTETQYF
TRBJ2-5	11	.	TRBV23-1	.	TGCGCCAGCAGTCAGGCAGAGACCCAGTACTTC	CASSQAETQYF
TRBJ2-2	14	.	TRBV2	TRBD1	TGTGCCAGCAGGGGGACAGCGCCGACCGGGGAGCTGTTTTTT	CASRGTAPTGELFF
TRBJ2-7	16	.	TRBV27	TRBD1	TGTGCCAGCAGTCGGACCGGGACAGGGGGGTTCTACGAGCAGTACTTC	CASSRTGTGGFYEQYF
TRBJ1-1	16	.	TRBV7-2	.	TGTGCCAGCAGCCTTCATACCGCCGAGCTGGGCACTGAAGCTTTCTTT	CASSLHTAELGTEAFF
TRBJ2-7	11	few	TRBV2	.	TGTGCCAGCAGTGAACTGTACGAGCAGTACTTC	CASSELYEQYF
TRBJ1-1	14	.	TRBV10-1	.	TGCGCCAGCAGATGGGACACAATGAACACTGAAGCTTTCTTT	CASRWDTMNTEAFF
TRBJ1-2	15	.	TRBV5-1	.	TGCGCCAGCAGCTTGGTTCAGGGTATTGACTATGGCTACACCTTC	CASSLVQGIDYGYTF
TRBJ2-7	17	.	TRBV5-1	.	TGCGCCAGCAGCCCAGGTCCCGGGGGTGCCAATTCCTACGAGCAGTACTTC	CASSPGPGGANSYEQYF
TRBJ1-3	14	.	TRBV7-9	.	TGTGCCAGCGGGGAACAGAGCTCTGGAAACACCATATATTTT	CASGEQSSGNTIYF
TRBJ2-2	15	.	TRBV7-3	.	TGTGCCAGCAGCTTAGGGGCAGGGTACATCGGGGAGCTGTTTTTT	CASSLGAGYIGELFF
TRBJ1-6	15	few	TRBV11-2	.	TGTGCCAGCAGCTTCGGTGCATTCGATAATTCACCCCTCCACTTT	CASSFGAFDNSPLHF
TRBJ2-3	14	.	TRBV11-3	TRBD2	TGTGCCAGCAGCCGCGGGGGTGGAGCGTATACGCAGTATTTT	CASSRGGGAYTQYF
TRBJ1-2	19	.	TRBV7-6	TRBD1	TGTGCCAGCAGCTTAATGCGGGTTGGGACCGGGACAGGGGGAGGAGGCTACACCTTC	CASSLMRVGTGTGGGGYTF
TRBJ1-4	14	few	TRBV30	.	TGTGCCTGGAGTGCCGACAGTCTTAATGAAAAACTGTTTTTT	CAWSADSLNEKLFF
TRBJ2-7	16	.	TRBV6-6	TRBD1	TGTGCCAGCAGTTACAACCCCCCGGGACAGGGGCACGAGCAGTACTTC	CASSYNPPGQGHEQYF
TRBJ1-1	14	.	TRBV18	.	TGTGCCAGCTCACCACTGCCTATGAACACTGAAGCTTTCTTT	CASSPLPMNTEAFF
TRBJ2-4	16	.	TRBV5-1	.	TGCGCCAGCAGCCTGACCGGGACTACGCCAGGGGGGATTCAGTACTTC	CASSLTGTTPGGIQYF
TRBJ1-6	15	.	TRBV6-1	.	TGTGCCAGCAGTGAAAGAAGGGTGGGCAATTCACCCCTCCACTTT	CASSERRVGNSPLHF
TRBJ1-2	11	few	TRBV25-1	TRBD1	TGTGCCAGCAGTACAGGGGCCGGCTACACCTTC	CASSTGAGYTF
TRBJ2-4	17	.	TRBV18	TRBD2	TGTGCCAGCTCACCTAAGCGGGGGGCTTCAGCCAAAAACATTCAGTACTTC	CASSPKRGASAKNIQYF
TRBJ1-1	13	.	TRBV6-5	.	TGTGCCAGCAGTTACGGGGTTCACGGTGAAGCTTTCTTT	CASSYGVHGEAFF
TRBJ1-1	14	.	TRBV6-1	.	TGTGCCAGCAGGGCACTCTCCCCTAACACTGAAGCTTTCTTT	CASRALSPNTEAFF
TRBJ1-5	14	few	TRBV9	.	TGTGCCAGCAGCGTAGACAGCCTCAATCAGCCCCAGCATTTT	CASSVDSLNQPQHF
TRBJ1-2	12	.	TRBV5-5	.	TGTGCCAGCAGCTTGCAGACATATGGCTACACCTTC	CASSLQTYGYTF
TRBJ2-2	13	.	TRBV7-2	.	TGTGCCAGCAGCTTAGGGGCAAGCGGGGAGCTGTTTTTT	CASSLGASGELFF
TRBJ2-7	14	.	TRBV5-1	TRBD1	TGCGCCAGCAGCTCAGGACAGGATCCCTACGAGCAGTACTTC	CASSSGQDPYEQYF
TRBJ2-5	15	.	TRBV4-1	.	TGCGCCAGCAGCCCCTGGAGTTTAGTGGAAGAGACCCAGTACTTC	CASSPWSLVEETQYF
TRBJ1-1	16	.	TRBV7-9	.	TGTGCCAGCAGCTGGTACGCGGACAGTGGGGGCCCTGAAGCTTTCTTT	CASSWYADSGGPEAFF
TRBJ1-5	19	.	TRBV18	.	TGTGCCAGCTCACCAGCTGGGATTTCCAGGAGTACCGGCAATCAGCCCCAGCATTTT	CASSPAGISRSTGNQPQHF
TRBJ1-1	13	few	TRBV19	TRBD1	TGTGCCAGTAGTTGGACAGGGAACACTGAAGCTTTCTTT	CASSWTGNTEAFF
TRBJ1-2	13	few	TRBV6-5	.	TGTGCCAGCACCCCTAGTGGGGGGGATGGCTACACCTTC	CASTPSGGDGYTF
TRBJ1-5	15	.	TRBV7-2	TRBD1	TGTGCCAGCAGACCGACAGGGGGCGGATCTCGGCCCCAGCATTTT	CASRPTGGGSRPQHF
TRBJ1-6	16	.	TRBV28	.	TGTGCCAGCAGTCCATGGGAGACAGGAAGGCATAGGTCCCTCCACTTT	CASSPWETGRHRSLHF
TRBJ1-1	13	.	TRBV27	.	TGTGCCAGCAGTTTAGGGTGGGGGACTGAAGCTTTCTTT	CASSLGWGTEAFF
TRBJ2-5	16	.	TRBV15	TRBD2	TGTGCCACCAGCAGTACTAGCGGGGGGGGCAGGGAGACCCAGTACTTC	CATSSTSGGGRETQYF
TRBJ1-1	13	.	TRBV6-6	.	TGTGCCAGCAGTTACGCGGAGAACACTGAAGCTTTCTTT	CASSYAENTEAFF
TRBJ2-1	16	once	TRBV9	TRBD2	TGTGCCAGCAGCGTAGGGTCTAGCGGGGGACACAATGAGCAGTTCTTC	CASSVGSSGGHNEQFF
TRBJ2-2	13	.	TRBV6-1	TRBD2	TGTGCCAGCACGGCGGGGGAGGGCGGGGAGCTGTTTTTT	CASTAGEGGELFF
TRBJ2-3	14	few	TRBV5-5	.	TGTGCCAGCAGCTTCGGGGGGCTCACAGATACGCAGTATTTT	CASSFGGLTDTQYF
TRBJ2-3	16	.	TRBV6-4	TRBD2	TGTGCCAGCAGCGGGACTAGCGGGGGGCATATGGATACGCAGTATTTT	CASSGTSGGHMDTQYF
TRBJ1-1	14	.	TRBV19	TRBD1	TGTGCCAGCAACTCCGGACAGGGACACACTGAAGCTTTCTTT	CASNSGQGHTEAFF
TRBJ1-5	17	.	TRBV4-2	TRBD1	TGTGCCAGCAGCCAAGAAGGGGGACAGCGTAAAAATCAGCCCCAGCATTTT	CASSQEGGQRKNQPQHF
TRBJ2-1	15	.	TRBV5-4	TRBD2	TGTGCCAGCAGTCCCCTAGCGGGGGGATACAATGAGCAGTTCTTC	CASSPLAGGYNEQFF
TRBJ2-2	13	.	TRBV5-1	.	TGCGCCAGCAGCTGGAGCAACACCGGGGAGCTGTTTTTT	CASSWSNTGELFF